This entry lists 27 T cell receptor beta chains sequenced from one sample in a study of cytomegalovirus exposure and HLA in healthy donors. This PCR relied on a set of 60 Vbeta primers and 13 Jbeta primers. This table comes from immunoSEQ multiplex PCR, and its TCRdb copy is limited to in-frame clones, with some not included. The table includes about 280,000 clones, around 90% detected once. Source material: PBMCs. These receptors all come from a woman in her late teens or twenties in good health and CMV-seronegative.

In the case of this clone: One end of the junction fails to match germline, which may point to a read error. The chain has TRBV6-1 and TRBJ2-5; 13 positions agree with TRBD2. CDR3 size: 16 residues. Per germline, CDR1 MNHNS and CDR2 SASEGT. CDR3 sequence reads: CASSETSGGAQATQYF. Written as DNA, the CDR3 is TGTGCCAGCAGTGAAACTAGCGGGGGGGCGCAAGCGACCCAGTACTTC.

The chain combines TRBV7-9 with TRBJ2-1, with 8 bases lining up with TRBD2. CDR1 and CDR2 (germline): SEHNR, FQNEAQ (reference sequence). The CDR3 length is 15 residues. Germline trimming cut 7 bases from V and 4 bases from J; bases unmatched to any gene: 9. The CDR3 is CASNSRGGSYNEQFF. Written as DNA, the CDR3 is TGTGCCAGCAATTCCCGGGGGGGGAGTTACAATGAGCAGTTCTTC. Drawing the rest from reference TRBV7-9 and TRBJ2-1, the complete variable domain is DTGVSQNPRHKITKRGQNVTFRCDPISEHNRLYWYRQTLGQGPEFLTYFQNEAQLEKSRLLSDRFSAERPKGSFSTLEIQRTEQGDSAMYLCASNSRGGSYNEQFFGPGTRLTVL.

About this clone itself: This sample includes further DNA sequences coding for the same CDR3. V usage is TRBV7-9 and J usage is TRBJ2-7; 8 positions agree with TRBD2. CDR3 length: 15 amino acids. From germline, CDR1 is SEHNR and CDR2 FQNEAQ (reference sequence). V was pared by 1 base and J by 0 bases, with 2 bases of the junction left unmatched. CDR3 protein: CASSLDGGVSYEQYF. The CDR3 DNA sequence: TGTGCCAGCAGCTTAGACGGGGGGGTCTCCTACGAGCAGTACTTC.

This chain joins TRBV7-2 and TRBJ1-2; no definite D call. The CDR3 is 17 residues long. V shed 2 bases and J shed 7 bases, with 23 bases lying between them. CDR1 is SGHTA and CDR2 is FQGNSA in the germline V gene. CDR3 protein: CASSLSMSTLARGGYTF. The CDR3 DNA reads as TGTGCCAGCAGCTTATCGATGTCCACTTTGGCGAGAGGTGGCTACACCTTC.

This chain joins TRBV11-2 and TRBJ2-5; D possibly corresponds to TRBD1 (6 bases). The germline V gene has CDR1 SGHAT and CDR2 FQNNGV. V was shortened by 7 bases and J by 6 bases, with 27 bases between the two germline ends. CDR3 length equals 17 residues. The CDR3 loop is CASIPNRDPGFQKTQYF. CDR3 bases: TGTGCCAGCATCCCAAACAGGGACCCCGGCTTCCAGAAGACCCAGTACTTC.

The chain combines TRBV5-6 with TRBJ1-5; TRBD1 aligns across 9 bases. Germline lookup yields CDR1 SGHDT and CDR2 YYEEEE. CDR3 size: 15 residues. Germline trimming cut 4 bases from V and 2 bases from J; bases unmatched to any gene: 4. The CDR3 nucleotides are TGTGCCAGCAGCCTGGGACAGGGTCGCAATCAGCCCCAGCATTTT. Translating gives CASSLGQGRNQPQHF.

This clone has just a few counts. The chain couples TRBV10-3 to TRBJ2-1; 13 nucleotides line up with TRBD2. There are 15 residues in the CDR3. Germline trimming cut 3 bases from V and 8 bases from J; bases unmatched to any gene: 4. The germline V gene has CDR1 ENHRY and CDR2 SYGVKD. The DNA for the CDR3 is TGTGCCATCAGTGAACTAGCGGGGGGGCCTGATGAGCAGTTCTTC. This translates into CAISELAGGPDEQFF.

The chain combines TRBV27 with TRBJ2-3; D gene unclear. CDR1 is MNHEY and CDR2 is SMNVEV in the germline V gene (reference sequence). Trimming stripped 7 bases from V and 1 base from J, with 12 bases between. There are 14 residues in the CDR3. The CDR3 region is CASKLGQGTDTQYF. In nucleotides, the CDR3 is TGTGCCAGCAAACTCGGTCAGGGCACAGATACGCAGTATTTT.

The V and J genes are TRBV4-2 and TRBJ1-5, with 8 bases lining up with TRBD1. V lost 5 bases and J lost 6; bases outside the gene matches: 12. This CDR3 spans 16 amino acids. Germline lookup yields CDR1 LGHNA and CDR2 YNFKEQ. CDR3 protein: CASSSRTGSFFQPQHF. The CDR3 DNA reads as TGTGCCAGCAGCTCACGGACAGGGTCCTTTTTTCAGCCCCAGCATTTT.

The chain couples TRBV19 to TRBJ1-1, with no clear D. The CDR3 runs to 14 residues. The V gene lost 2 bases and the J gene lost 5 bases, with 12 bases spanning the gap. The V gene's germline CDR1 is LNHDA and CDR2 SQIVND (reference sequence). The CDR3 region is CASSINGGETEAFF. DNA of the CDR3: TGTGCCAGTAGTATAAACGGCGGAGAAACTGAAGCTTTCTTT.

CDR3 protein: CASSLSGTGPPTNEKLFF. The DNA of the CDR3 is TGTGCCAGCAGTTTATCCGGGACAGGGCCTCCAACTAATGAAAAACTGTTTTTT. The chain carries TRBV27 and TRBJ1-4; TRBD1 matches 9 bases. The CDR3 loop spans 18 amino acids. Germline assignment: CDR1 MNHEY and CDR2 SMNVEV (reference sequence). The V segment lost 0 bases and the J segment 0 bases; nucleotides outside the gene matches: 5.

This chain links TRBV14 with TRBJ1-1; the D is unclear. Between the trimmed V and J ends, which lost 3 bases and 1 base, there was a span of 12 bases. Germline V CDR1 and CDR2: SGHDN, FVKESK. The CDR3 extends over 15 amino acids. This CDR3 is CASSQLIGRNTEAFF. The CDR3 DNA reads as TGTGCCAGCAGCCAGCTAATAGGGAGGAACACTGAAGCTTTCTTT.

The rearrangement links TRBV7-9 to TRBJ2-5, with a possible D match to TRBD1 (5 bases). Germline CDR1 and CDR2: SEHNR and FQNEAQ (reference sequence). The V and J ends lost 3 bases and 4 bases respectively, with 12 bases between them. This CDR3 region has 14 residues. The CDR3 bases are TGTGCCAGCAGCTTCTCCTCAGGGCGAGAGACCCAGTACTTC. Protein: CASSFSSGRETQYF.

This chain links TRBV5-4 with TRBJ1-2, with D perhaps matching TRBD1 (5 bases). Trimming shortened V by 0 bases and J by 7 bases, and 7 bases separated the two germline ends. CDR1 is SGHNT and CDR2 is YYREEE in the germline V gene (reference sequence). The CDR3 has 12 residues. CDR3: CASSLDRFGYTF. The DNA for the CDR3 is TGTGCCAGCAGCTTGGACAGGTTTGGCTACACCTTC.

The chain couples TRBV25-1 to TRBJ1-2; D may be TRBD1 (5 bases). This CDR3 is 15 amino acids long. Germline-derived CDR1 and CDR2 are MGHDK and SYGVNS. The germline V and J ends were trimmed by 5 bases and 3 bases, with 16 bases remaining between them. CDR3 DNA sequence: TGTGCCAGCAGTAGGGGAGGGAATCCCCACTATGGCTACACCTTC. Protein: CASSRGGNPHYGYTF.

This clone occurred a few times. The CDR3 reads CASSVEGLAGDHISYEQYF. The CDR3 bases are TGTGCCAGCAGCGTAGAAGGACTAGCGGGCGACCATATCTCCTACGAGCAGTACTTC. J is TRBJ2-7 and V is TRBV9, with 11 bases fitting TRBD2. The V gene's germline CDR1 is SGDLS and CDR2 YYNGEE. The CDR3 runs to 19 residues. The V segment lost 0 bases and the J segment 0 bases; nucleotides outside the gene matches: 11.

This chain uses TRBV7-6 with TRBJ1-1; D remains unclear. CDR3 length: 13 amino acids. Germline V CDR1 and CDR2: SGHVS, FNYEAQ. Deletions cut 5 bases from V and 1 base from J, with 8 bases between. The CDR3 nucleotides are TGTGCCAGCAGCACGAGGCGGAACACTGAAGCTTTCTTT. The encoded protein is CASSTRRNTEAFF.

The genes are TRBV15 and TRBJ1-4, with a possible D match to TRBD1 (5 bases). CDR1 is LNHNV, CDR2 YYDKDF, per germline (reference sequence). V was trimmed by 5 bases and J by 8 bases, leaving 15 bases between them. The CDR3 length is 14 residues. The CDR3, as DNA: TGTGCCACCAGCTTGCCGGGGACTGAAGAAAAACTGTTTTTT. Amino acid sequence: CATSLPGTEEKLFF.

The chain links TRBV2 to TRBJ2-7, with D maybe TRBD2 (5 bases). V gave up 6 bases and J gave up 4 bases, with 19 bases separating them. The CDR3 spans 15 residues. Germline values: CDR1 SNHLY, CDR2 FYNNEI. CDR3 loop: CASRKLLGISYEQYF. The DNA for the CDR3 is TGTGCCAGCAGGAAGCTACTAGGGATCTCATACGAGCAGTACTTC.

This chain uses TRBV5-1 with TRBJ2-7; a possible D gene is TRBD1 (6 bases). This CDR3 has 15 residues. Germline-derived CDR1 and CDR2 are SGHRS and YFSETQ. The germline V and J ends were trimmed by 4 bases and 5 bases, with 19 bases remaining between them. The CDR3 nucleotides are TGCGCCAGCAGCGCAGGGGTTGGGTATAAGAACGAGCAGTACTTC. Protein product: CASSAGVGYKNEQYF.

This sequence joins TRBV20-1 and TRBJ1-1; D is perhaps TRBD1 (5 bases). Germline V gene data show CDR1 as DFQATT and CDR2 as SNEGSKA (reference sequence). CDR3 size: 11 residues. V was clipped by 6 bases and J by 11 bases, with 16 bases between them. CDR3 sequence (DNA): TGCAGTGCCCGGGCAGGGTTTCAGGCTTTCTTT. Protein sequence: CSARAGFQAFF.

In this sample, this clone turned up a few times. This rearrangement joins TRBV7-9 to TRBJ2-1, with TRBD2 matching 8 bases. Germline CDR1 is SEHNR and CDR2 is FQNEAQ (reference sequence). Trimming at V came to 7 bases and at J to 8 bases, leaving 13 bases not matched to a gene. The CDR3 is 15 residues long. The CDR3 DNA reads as TGTGCCAGCATCGGAGCGGAGCGGGGGAGCGATGAGCAGTTCTTC. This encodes CASIGAERGSDEQFF.

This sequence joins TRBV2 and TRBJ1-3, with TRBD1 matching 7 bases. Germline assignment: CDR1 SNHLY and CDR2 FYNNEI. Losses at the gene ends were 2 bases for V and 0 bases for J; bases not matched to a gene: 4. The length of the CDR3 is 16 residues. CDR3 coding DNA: TGTGCCAGCAGTGAAAGATCAGGGGGCTCTGGAAACACCATATATTTT. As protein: CASSERSGGSGNTIYF.

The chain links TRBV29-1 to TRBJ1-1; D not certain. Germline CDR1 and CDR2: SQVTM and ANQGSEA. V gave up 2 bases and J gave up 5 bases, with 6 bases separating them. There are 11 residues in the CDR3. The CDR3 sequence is CSVERWTEAFF. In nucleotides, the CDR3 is TGCAGCGTTGAACGGTGGACTGAAGCTTTCTTT.

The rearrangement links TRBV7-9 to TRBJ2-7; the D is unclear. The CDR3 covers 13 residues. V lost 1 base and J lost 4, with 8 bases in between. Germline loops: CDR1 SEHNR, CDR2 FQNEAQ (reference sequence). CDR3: CASSLGAEYEQYF. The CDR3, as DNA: TGTGCCAGCAGCTTAGGTGCCGAGTACGAGCAGTACTTC.

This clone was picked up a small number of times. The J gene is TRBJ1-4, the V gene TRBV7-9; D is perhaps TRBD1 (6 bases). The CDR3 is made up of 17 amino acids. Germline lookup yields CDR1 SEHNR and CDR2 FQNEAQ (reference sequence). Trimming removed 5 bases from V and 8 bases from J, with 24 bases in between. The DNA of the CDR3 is TGTGCCAGCAGCGATATTAGTAGGGACATCATCCGGGAAAAACTGTTTTTT. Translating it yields CASSDISRDIIREKLFF.

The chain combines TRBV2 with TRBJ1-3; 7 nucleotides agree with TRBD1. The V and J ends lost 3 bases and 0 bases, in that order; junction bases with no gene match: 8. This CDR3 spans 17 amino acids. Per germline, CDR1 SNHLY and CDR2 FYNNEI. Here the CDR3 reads CASSETGRPRSGNTIYF. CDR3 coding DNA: TGTGCCAGCAGTGAGACAGGGAGGCCCCGCTCTGGAAACACCATATATTTT. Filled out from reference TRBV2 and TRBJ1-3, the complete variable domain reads EPEVTQTPSHQVTQMGQEVILRCVPISNHLYFYWYRQILGQKVEFLVSFYNNEISEKSEIFDDQFSVERPDGSNFTLKIRSTKLEDSAMYFCASSETGRPRSGNTIYFGEGSWLTVV.